This T cell receptor (beta chain) derives from a study of blood T cells in healthy people across ages. Whole-study findings and limits: Diversity was estimated from one million T cells, and these estimates were considered underestimates.

A second PCR of roughly 6 to 12 cycles used a sample-barcoded 5' primer and a J-beta primer mix. MiXCR was run by TCRdb on the 5' RACE reads, yielding one entry per CDR3 protein. The table includes about 800,000 distinct CDR3 sequences, approximately 25% detected once. Notes on this clonotype: As yet, its antigen is unknown.

Per the germline V gene, CDR1 is MGHDK and CDR2 is SYGVNS. With 2 bases clipped from V and 5 bases from J, the junction kept 11 bases outside the gene matches. This CDR3 contains 17 residues. This sample was also put to use in a study of T cells of mothers and their children.

Sequenced material: blood. This clonotype was sampled from a boy aged 5 to 17 in good health. This chain uses TRBV25-1 with TRBJ1-2; 10 nucleotides line up with TRBD1. CDR3 in amino acids: CASSEIVTGTGDYGYTF. DNA for the CDR3: TGTGCCAGCAGTGAAATAGTAACCGGGACAGGGGATTATGGCTACACCTTC.